This passage covers 10 T cell receptor beta chains from one sample sequenced in a study of CD8 T cells in ankylosing spondylitis. Using its own MiXCR run on the 5' RACE reads, TCRdb lists one record per CDR3 protein. In the table there are some 140,000 distinct CDR3 sequences, about 7.3% of which are singletons. The specimen was blood, either unsorted or a sorted T cell fraction (not recorded which). The receptors originated from a female donor with ankylosing spondylitis or in good health (not recorded which).

This clonotype was observed at least ten times. The V and J genes are TRBV7-2 and TRBJ1-3; no clear D. Trimming removed 1 base at V and 9 bases at J, with 4 bases between. From germline, CDR1 is SGHTA and CDR2 FQGNSA. This CDR3 region has 11 residues. This chain's CDR3 is CASSLGSTIYF. CDR3 DNA sequence: TGTGCCAGCAGCTTAGGGAGCACCATATATTTT. Looking up the rest from reference TRBV7-2 and TRBJ1-3 gives the full variable domain: GAGVSQSPSNKVTEKGKDVELRCDPISGHTALYWYRQSLGQGLEFLIYFQGNSAPDKSGLPSDRFSAERTGGSVSTLTIQRTQQEDSAVYLCASSLGSTIYFGEGSWLTVV.

This clonotype was observed at least ten times. This chain joins TRBV5-1 and TRBJ1-1; 7 nucleotides agree with TRBD1. The CDR3 consists of 17 residues. CDR1 is SGHRS and CDR2 is YFSETQ in the germline V gene. The ends lost 4 bases at V and 0 bases at J; junction bases unmatched: 12. CDR3 residues: CASSRWDSNNMNTEAFF. DNA of the CDR3: TGCGCCAGCAGCAGGTGGGACAGCAATAACATGAACACTGAAGCTTTCTTT.

This clonotype appeared many times. This sequence joins TRBV20-1 and TRBJ2-1, with a weak D call TRBD1 (6 bases). Trimming took off 1 base at V and 5 bases at J, with 12 bases between the two ends. This CDR3 has 14 amino acids. The germline V gene encodes CDR1 DFQATT and CDR2 SNEGSKA (reference sequence). The CDR3, as DNA: TGCAGTGCTAGAGTTGGGGGCGCGAACAATGAGCAGTTCTTC. Translation: CSARVGGANNEQFF.

This clonotype was recorded many times. This chain connects TRBV6-5 to TRBJ2-2; D is unresolved. Trimming shortened V by 0 bases and J by 3 bases, and 14 bases separated the two germline ends. Germline lookup yields CDR1 MNHEY and CDR2 SVGAGI. This CDR3 is built from 17 residues. The CDR3 coding sequence is TGTGCCAGCAGTTACTCGTTAAGCCCCAGCCACACCGGGGAGCTGTTTTTT. Translating gives CASSYSLSPSHTGELFF.

This clonotype was picked up many times. The CDR3 loop is CASSPGQGPNSPLHF. The CDR3 nucleotides read TGCGCCAGCAGCCCGGGACAGGGGCCAAATTCACCCCTCCACTTT. The chain uses TRBV4-1 and TRBJ1-6; 10 positions match TRBD1. The CDR3 covers 15 residues. CDR1 is MGHRA and CDR2 is YSYEKL in the germline V gene. J lost 7 bases, V lost 4 bases, and 4 bases had no gene match.

This rearrangement joins TRBV27 to TRBJ1-5, with no clear D. Between the trimmed V and J ends, which lost 2 bases and 0 bases, there was a span of 2 bases. The CDR3 runs to 13 residues. Per the germline V gene, CDR1 is MNHEY and CDR2 is SMNVEV (reference sequence). The CDR3 loop reads CASSLLSNQPQHF. The CDR3 nucleotides are TGTGCCAGCAGTTTACTTAGCAATCAGCCCCAGCATTTT.

This clonotype has at least ten counts. The gene calls are TRBV5-1 and TRBJ2-2; D gene ambiguous. This CDR3 is built from 15 residues. The germline V and J ends were trimmed by 1 base and 4 bases, with 11 bases remaining between them. Germline lookup yields CDR1 SGHRS and CDR2 YFSETQ. The CDR3 nucleotides are TGCGCCAGCAGCTTGACGACAATTCCCACCGGGGAGCTGTTTTTT. Amino acid sequence: CASSLTTIPTGELFF.

This clonotype was seen at least ten times. The rearrangement joins TRBV5-1 to TRBJ2-1, with D possibly called TRBD1 or TRBD2 (7 bases each). CDR3 size: 15 residues. Germline lookup yields CDR1 SGHRS and CDR2 YFSETQ. Trimming pared 4 bases from V and 4 bases from J, leaving 15 bases between. CDR3 sequence reads: CASSPGGSGYNEQFF. As DNA, the CDR3 is TGCGCCAGCAGCCCAGGGGGTAGCGGGTACAATGAGCAGTTCTTC.

At least ten counts were recorded for this clonotype. V gene TRBV7-3 combines with J gene TRBJ2-3; D is possibly TRBD2 (5 bases). The CDR3 runs to 15 residues. The germline gives CDR1 SGHTA, CDR2 FQGTGA. With 3 bases removed from V and 3 bases from J, the gap between germline ends came to 13 bases. The CDR3 nucleotides are TGTGCCAGCAGCTTGGGCGGGCGAGGGACAGATACGCAGTATTTT. This encodes CASSLGGRGTDTQYF.

This clonotype was counted many times. The V call is TRBV27, the J call TRBJ1-2, with TRBD1 as a possible D gene (5 bases). This CDR3 region has 15 residues. The germline V gene encodes CDR1 MNHEY and CDR2 SMNVEV (reference sequence). V shed 2 bases and J shed 3 bases, with 13 bases lying between them. The CDR3 sequence: CASSLRPGGDYGYTF. The CDR3 bases are TGTGCCAGCAGTTTACGGCCTGGAGGGGACTATGGCTACACCTTC.